The sequence of this T cell receptor (beta chain) was determined in a study of T cells in Graves' hyperthyroidism and ophthalmopathy. V gave up 4 bases and J gave up 3 bases; unmatched junction bases: 4. Per the germline V gene, CDR1 is LGHDT and CDR2 is YNNKEL (reference sequence). The CDR3 contains 15 residues. Whole-study results and caveats: The blood repertoire included most of the expanded thyroid clonotypes above 0.001. The model anticipated ophthalmopathy a median approximately 6.7 months pre-onset.

Calling Graves' hyperthyroidism stable meant ophthalmopathy did not progress within 18 months. Newly diagnosed hyperthyroidism patients aged 18 to 65 years had disease lasting under 2 months. About this clonotype itself: What it binds is unknown.

The TCR beta CDR3 regions underwent amplification using RNA transcripts as the source. The primer set for the first-round RT-PCR of the TCR CDR3 was HTBI. TCRdb redid the calling of the multiplex PCR reads with MiXCR, one entry per CDR3 protein. The profile shows fewer than 850,000 distinct CDR3 sequences, 17% of them singletons. The chain recombines TRBV3-1 with TRBJ2-1; 9 nucleotides agree with TRBD2. This TCR was recovered from a man between 45 and 60 years old with Graves' hyperthyroidism. Sequenced: blood. The CDR3 protein is CASSLPLAGYNEQFF. The CDR3 bases are TGTGCCAGCAGCCTTCCACTAGCGGGCTACAATGAGCAGTTCTTC.